What follows is one T cell receptor beta chain and its context. The antigen it binds to is not known. Base quality data are lacking; no much larger clone is found one base away. These data are taken from a study of blood T cell repertoires in COVID-19 (TCRdb year 2020). Context from the whole study: Collaborator samples came from the United States, Italy and Spain and covered acute and convalescent phases of COVID-19. Samples came from the ongoing ImmuneRACE study (first 160 participants) plus 1,254 subjects from 6 global collaborators. Where available, HLA class I and class II types were obtained from metadata supplied by the sample provider rather than from assay-based typing. Deeply sampled blood TCRbeta repertoires from subjects exposed to, actively infected with, or recovered from COVID-19 were included in the dataset. The repertoires were released in a freely available public database intended as a resource for research on the immune response to SARS-CoV-2. Nearly every sample came with metadata listing a de-identified subject ID, COVID-19 status, age in years and sex. The prospective study material was composed of cDNA or gDNA derived from T cells, B-cell-depleted T cells, or PBMCs. Summary of the overall study and its limitations: How much clinical and demographic metadata was included differed by source and by participant, and the metadata was provided uncurated.

Trimming costs V 3 bases and J 1 base, and their ends lie 18 bases apart. In the germline V gene, CDR1 corresponds to SGHNT and CDR2 to YENEEA. From cysteine to phenylalanine, the CDR3 is 17 amino acids long. The read is trimmed to its CDR3 DNA, 51 bases read in frame from base 1. The immunoSEQ Assay, a bias-controlled multiplex PCR, was used to amplify TCRbeta CDR3 regions from genomic DNA. As for the original processing: Nucleated cell counts per sample were estimated from amplification of reference gene primers within the assay. Sequence reads were collapsed and filtered to measure the absolute abundance of every unique TCRbeta CDR3 rearrangement. For each sample, productive Simpson clonality was calculated by taking the square root of Simpson's diversity index across productive rearrangements. This immuneACCESS table, as held by TCRdb, lists in-frame sequences with V and J called but not all clones. Of the missing ones, under half trace to an unresolved V gene in checked studies; the others have no known cause. D and trimming come from the DNA, and the V and J calls and clone size come from that table. Present in this sample are 100,000 to 130,000 clones, around nine tenths of which were seen just once. The top ten clones comprise less than 1.5% of the sample.

Collaborating institutions collected whole blood in K2EDTA tubes following their own protocols. For TCRbeta analysis, collaborators shipped samples as frozen whole blood, isolated PBMCs, or DNA extracted from either of those sample types. The sequence joins TRBV11-3 to TRBJ1-1; TRBD1 is perhaps the D gene, given 6 matching bases. The sample comprised peripheral blood. The receptor's source is a woman in her 30s with acute or convalescent COVID-19. At the DNA level, the sequence is TGTGCCAGCAGCTTCCAACAGGGAGTCACGTCGAACACTGAAGCTTTCTTT. Its coded protein is CASSFQQGVTSNTEAFF.